The 14 T cell receptor beta chains below all came from one sample that was sequenced in a study of T cells in Graves' hyperthyroidism and ophthalmopathy. Authors of the study amplified TCR beta CDR3 regions from RNA transcripts. When the TCR CDR3 underwent first-round RT-PCR, the HTBI primer set was used. TCRdb ran MiXCR on the multiplex PCR reads and lists one entry per CDR3 protein. The sample contains some 600,000 distinct CDR3 sequences, roughly 13% of which appear only once. The specimen was blood. The receptors were sampled from a woman in her 30s with Graves' hyperthyroidism that later progressed to Graves' ophthalmopathy.

V is TRBV6-5 and J is TRBJ2-7; TRBD1 matches 9 bases. Germline V gives CDR1 MNHEY, CDR2 SVGAGI. The junction had 8 bases not matched to a gene; V was cut back by 7 bases and J by 1 base. This CDR3 has 15 amino acids. CDR3 nucleotide sequence: TGTGCCAGCATTACAGGGGGCGGATGGTCCTACGAGCAGTACTTC. It encodes CASITGGGWSYEQYF.

In this sample, this clonotype turned up many times. The CDR3 protein is CAISGSMGGGYEQYF. The CDR3 DNA follows: TGTGCCATCAGTGGGTCCATGGGAGGCGGATACGAGCAGTACTTC. The V gene is TRBV10-3, the J gene TRBJ2-7; perhaps TRBD2 as D (6 bases). V lost 4 bases and J 4 bases, leaving 17 bases between the germline ends. The CDR3 sequence is 15 residues long. Per germline, CDR1 ENHRY and CDR2 SYGVKD.

This clonotype was observed a handful of times. V is TRBV4-1 and J is TRBJ1-1; 11 positions match TRBD1. The CDR3 length is 15 residues. Germline assignment: CDR1 MGHRA and CDR2 YSYEKL. The V gene end was trimmed by 2 bases and the J gene end by 5 bases; junction bases not matched to a gene: 4. CDR3 in amino acids: CASSQPGQGGTEAFF. In DNA, the CDR3 is TGCGCCAGCAGCCAACCGGGACAGGGGGGGACTGAAGCTTTCTTT.

This clonotype was observed at least ten times. The V and J genes are TRBV9 and TRBJ2-7; perhaps TRBD2 as D (5 bases). Germline V gene lookup returns CDR1 SGDLS and CDR2 YYNGEE. Trimming left V 0 bases short and J 2 bases short, with 9 bases between. There are 14 residues in the CDR3. The CDR3 nucleotides are TGTGCCAGCAGCGTAGCGGAGGAACCCTACGAGCAGTACTTC. It codes for CASSVAEEPYEQYF.

The chain joins TRBV12-3 or TRBV12-4 to TRBJ2-2; tentative D call: TRBD2 (6 bases). This CDR3 is built from 12 residues. The V and J ends lost 6 bases and 9 bases respectively, with 11 bases between them. The CDR3 spells CASSGEARELFF. The CDR3 DNA is TGTGCCAGCAGCGGGGAGGCCCGGGAGCTGTTTTTT.

The sample holds a few counts of this clonotype. A single base separates this from a much larger clone, so it may be a read error. This chain links TRBV11-2 with TRBJ2-7, with 7 nucleotides matching TRBD2. Germline V lookup: CDR1 SGHAT, CDR2 FQNNGV. Trimming at V came to 7 bases and at J to 3 bases, leaving 12 bases not matched to a gene. The CDR3 consists of 15 residues. The CDR3 nucleotides read TGTGCCAGCACCCCCCGGGGAGGGGAGGACTACGAGCAGTACTTC. It codes for CASTPRGGEDYEQYF.

This clonotype was counted only a few times. The chain combines TRBV20-1 with TRBJ2-1; 7 bases are a match to TRBD2. The V gene's germline CDR1 is DFQATT and CDR2 SNEGSKA (reference sequence). The CDR3 totals 14 residues. The trim removed 5 bases at V and 8 bases at J, leaving 12 bases unmatched. Here the CDR3 reads CSARRGGRADEQFF. The CDR3 nucleotides read TGCAGTGCTCGAAGGGGTGGGAGGGCCGATGAGCAGTTCTTC.

This clonotype was picked up a small number of times. The genes are TRBV28 and TRBJ2-1, with 11 bases that match TRBD2. CDR3 length equals 15 residues. Germline CDR1 and CDR2: MDHEN and SYDVKM. Unmatched junction bases numbered 10, after V lost 8 bases and J lost 7 bases. The CDR3 loop reads CASGGGVAGGNEQFF. The CDR3 DNA reads TGTGCCAGCGGGGGCGGAGTAGCGGGAGGGAATGAGCAGTTCTTC.

This clonotype was recorded a few times. CDR3 residues: CASSETGSTEQYF. CDR3 coding DNA: TGCGCCAGCAGTGAGACGGGTTCGACCGAGCAGTACTTC. The chain is built from TRBV10-2 and TRBJ2-7; no firm D call. Germline CDR1 WSHSY, CDR2 SAAADI. Trimming removed 2 bases at V and 6 bases at J, with 11 bases between. The CDR3 is 13 amino acids.

This clonotype was picked up many times. This rearrangement joins TRBV20-1 to TRBJ2-5, with 7 nucleotides matching TRBD2. V lost 3 bases and J lost 5; bases outside the gene matches: 9. The CDR3 is made up of 14 amino acids. Germline values: CDR1 DFQATT, CDR2 SNEGSKA (reference sequence). CDR3 amino acids: CSASGAGVSETQYF. CDR3 DNA: TGCAGTGCTAGTGGTGCGGGAGTGAGTGAGACCCAGTACTTC.

The chain joins TRBV4-2 to TRBJ1-1; perhaps TRBD1 as D (5 bases). The germline gives CDR1 LGHNA, CDR2 YNFKEQ. The CDR3 totals 14 residues. V was cut by 4 bases and J by 4 bases, with 13 bases left in between. The CDR3 bases are TGTGCCAGCAGCCTTCTACAGGAAGGCACTGAAGCTTTCTTT. Translation: CASSLLQEGTEAFF.

The J gene is TRBJ1-1, the V gene TRBV27; D ambiguous. Trimming shortened V by 8 bases and J by 0 bases, and 7 bases separated the two germline ends. CDR3 length: 12 residues. CDR1 MNHEY and CDR2 SMNVEV come from the germline V gene (reference sequence). In nucleotides, the CDR3 is TGTGCCAGCCATACGGTGAACACTGAAGCTTTCTTT. Amino acid sequence: CASHTVNTEAFF.

This clonotype was counted many times. This chain joins TRBV28 and TRBJ1-4, with 11 nucleotides matching TRBD1. The junction had 10 bases not matched to a gene; V was cut back by 5 bases and J by 8 bases. The CDR3 is 16 residues long. Germline V gene lookup returns CDR1 MDHEN and CDR2 SYDVKM. In DNA, the CDR3 is TGTGCCAGCAGTCTGCTCGGGACAGGGGGTGGCGAAAAACTGTTTTTT. Translating gives CASSLLGTGGGEKLFF.

This clonotype was recorded at least ten times. The chain combines TRBV7-3 with TRBJ1-6; no clear D gene. CDR3 length: 15 residues. The V gene lost 0 bases and the J gene lost 2 bases, with 5 bases spanning the gap. The germline V gene encodes CDR1 SGHTA and CDR2 FQGTGA. DNA of the CDR3: TGTGCCAGCAGCTTAACTGGGGCCTATAATTCACCCCTCCACTTT. Protein sequence: CASSLTGAYNSPLHF. Full variable domain (outside the CDR3, taken from reference TRBV7-3 and TRBJ1-6): GAGVSQTPSNKVTEKGKYVELRCDPISGHTALYWYRQSLGQGPEFLIYFQGTGAADDSGLPNDRFFAVRPEGSVSTLKIQRTERGDSAVYLCASSLTGAYNSPLHFGNGTRLTVT.